This T cell receptor (beta chain) was sequenced in a study of blood T cell repertoires in COVID-19. Study-level information: From the United States, Italy and Spain came samples of acute and convalescent COVID-19.

Original handling: From reference gene primer amplification, estimates of nucleated cell counts were derived. The repertoire was sequenced with immunoSEQ multiplex PCR; TCRdb's copy has only in-frame clones and lacks some. V and J calls plus clone size are reproduced from that table; the DNA served to infer D and trimming. Counted here are about 110,000 clones, about 85% occurring once; the ten biggest clones make up approximately 4.1%. V shed 2 bases and J 8 bases; nucleotides not matched to a gene: 8. This CDR3 is built from 14 residues. Germline V gives CDR1 SGHRS, CDR2 YFSETQ. The TCR was taken from a woman in her sixties or seventies with acute or convalescent COVID-19. Sequencing was carried out using peripheral blood. The chain joins TRBV5-1 to TRBJ1-2; TRBD1 matches 8 bases. In DNA form, the CDR3 reads TGCGCCAGCAGCTTAGATGGACAGGGAAGGGGCTACACCTTC. Translating gives CASSLDGQGRGYTF.